This TCR beta chain was captured by sequencing in a study of T cells in Graves' hyperthyroidism and ophthalmopathy. Uncontrolled infection, other autoimmune disease, pregnancy or lactation excluded patients. The ends were cut back, 4 bases at V and 8 bases at J, with 10 bases in the middle. Germline loops: CDR1 SGHNT, CDR2 YYREEE (reference sequence). The length of the CDR3 is 12 residues. Authors of the study amplified TCR beta CDR3 regions from RNA transcripts. The HTBI primer set served for first-round RT-PCR of the TCR CDR3. Via MiXCR, TCRdb re-called the multiplex PCR reads, giving one row per CDR3 protein. Here the sample spans 800,000 or so distinct CDR3 sequences, 38% being singletons.

The V gene is TRBV5-4, the J gene TRBJ1-5, with D perhaps TRBD1 (5 bases). The TCR was taken from a young man with Graves' hyperthyroidism. What was sequenced was blood. CDR3 bases: TGTGCCAGCAGCCGCGGGGGGGAGCCCCAGCATTTT. Its translation is CASSRGGEPQHF.